This note documents a single T cell receptor (beta chain) sequence. Its antigen is as yet unknown. Mismatch with germline at one junction end may stem from a read error. TCRdb re-called the reads with MiXCR, one entry per CDR3 protein. The data hold about 900,000 distinct CDR3 sequences, with 30% to 40% observed a single time. CDR3 size: 14 residues. CDR1 is LNHDA and CDR2 is SQIVND in the germline V gene (reference sequence). These data originate in a study of T cell repertoires in cytomegalovirus infection. About the study: Recently identified HLA-C-restricted CMV epitopes and well-studied HLA-B-restricted CMV epitopes were used by the study. An indication of both CMV infection and matching HLA type came from public TCR beta signatures.

Whole-study results and caveats: HLA-C-restricted TCR beta clonotypes specific for CMV led the ex vivo response. CMV carriers with the relevant HLA were identified by cumulative public TCR beta family frequency.

This TCR was sampled from a human donor in good health (CMV status not recorded). Some clones in this sample may be carry-over from other donors' samples. This chain connects TRBV19 to TRBJ2-1; TRBD2 aligns across 9 bases. The source was cultured CD8+ T cells from PBMCs, collected from culture after CMV antigen stimulation. CDR3 nucleotides: TGTGCTAGTAGACGACTAGCGGACTACAATGAGCAGTTCTTC. Protein product: CASRRLADYNEQFF.